This T cell receptor beta chain was sequenced for a study of blood T cells in healthy people across ages. Using a J-beta primer mix together with a sample-barcoded 5' primer, a second PCR was run for about 7 to 12 cycles. Template switching added a 12-random-nucleotide identifier to every cDNA molecule. Each single sample gave us at least 2.5 million CDR3-containing paired-end reads. Each CDR3 protein gets one entry after TCRdb re-called the 5' RACE reads with MiXCR. The data show 1 million or so distinct CDR3 sequences, with approximately 25% seen just once and around 0.75% held by the top ten. Germline V gene lookup returns CDR1 SQVTM and CDR2 ANQGSEA. V was clipped by 4 bases and J by 2 bases, with 15 bases between them. This CDR3 spans 14 amino acids. This clonotype was seen more than once but under ten times. Drawn from each donor were roughly 9.4 milliliters of peripheral blood. Total RNA, at least 5 micrograms per sample, came from PBMCs.

These same data were also listed under a study on T cells of mothers and their children.

The specimen was blood. The chain combines TRBV29-1 with TRBJ2-7, with D perhaps matching TRBD2 (5 bases). This sequence was found in a girl aged 2 to 9 in good health. In DNA, the CDR3 is TGCAGCGTTGGAAGTGTAACCGGGACCTACGAGCAGTACTTC. It is translated as CSVGSVTGTYEQYF.